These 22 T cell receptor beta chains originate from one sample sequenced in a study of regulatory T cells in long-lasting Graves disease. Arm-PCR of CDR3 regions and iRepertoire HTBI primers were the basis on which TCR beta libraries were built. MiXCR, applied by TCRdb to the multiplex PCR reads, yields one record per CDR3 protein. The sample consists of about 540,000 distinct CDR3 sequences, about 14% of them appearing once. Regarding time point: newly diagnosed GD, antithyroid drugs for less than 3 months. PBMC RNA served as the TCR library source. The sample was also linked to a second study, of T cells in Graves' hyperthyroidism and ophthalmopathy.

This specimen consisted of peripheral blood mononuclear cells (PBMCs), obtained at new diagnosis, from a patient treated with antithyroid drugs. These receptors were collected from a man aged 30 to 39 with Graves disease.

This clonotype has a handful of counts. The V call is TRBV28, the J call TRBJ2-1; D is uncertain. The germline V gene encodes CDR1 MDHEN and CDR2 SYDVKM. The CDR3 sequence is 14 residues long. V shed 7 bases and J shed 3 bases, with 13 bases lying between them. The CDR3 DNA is TGTGCCAGCACCTCCGCGCCGAGCTACAATGAGCAGTTCTTC. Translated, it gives CASTSAPSYNEQFF.

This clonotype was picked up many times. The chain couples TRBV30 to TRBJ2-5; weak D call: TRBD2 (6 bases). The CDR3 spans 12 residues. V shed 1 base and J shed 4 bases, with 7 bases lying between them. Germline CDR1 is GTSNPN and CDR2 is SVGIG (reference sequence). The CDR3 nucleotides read TGTGCCTGGAGTGGACTAGGAGAGACCCAGTACTTC. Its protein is CAWSGLGETQYF.

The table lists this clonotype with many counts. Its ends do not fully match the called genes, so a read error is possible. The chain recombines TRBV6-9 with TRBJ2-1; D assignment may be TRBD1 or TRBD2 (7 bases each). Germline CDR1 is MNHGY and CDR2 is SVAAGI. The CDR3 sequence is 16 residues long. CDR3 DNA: TGCGCCAGCAGTGATACCGGGCAGGGGGGGCTGCTCGAGCAGTTCTTC. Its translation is CASSDTGQGGLLEQFF.

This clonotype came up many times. CDR3 bases: TGCAGTGCTAGTGTTCCGGGACAGGATTACAATGAGCAGTTCTTC. Encoded protein: CSASVPGQDYNEQFF. The gene calls are TRBV20-1 and TRBJ2-1; TRBD1 aligns across 8 bases. CDR1 DFQATT and CDR2 SNEGSKA come from the germline V gene (reference sequence). After removal of 3 bases from V and 4 bases from J, the junction contained 8 bases not matched to a gene. This CDR3 contains 15 residues.

The CDR3 coding sequence is TGTGCCAGCAGTGGGACCTCTAGCGGGAGGGCGAATGAGCAGTTCTTC. It yields the protein CASSGTSSGRANEQFF. This chain joins TRBV6-2 or TRBV6-3 and TRBJ2-1; 12 nucleotides line up with TRBD2. Germline V gene lookup returns CDR1 MNHEY and CDR2 SVGEGT. V gave up 5 bases and J gave up 7 bases; unmatched junction bases: 9. CDR3 size: 16 residues.

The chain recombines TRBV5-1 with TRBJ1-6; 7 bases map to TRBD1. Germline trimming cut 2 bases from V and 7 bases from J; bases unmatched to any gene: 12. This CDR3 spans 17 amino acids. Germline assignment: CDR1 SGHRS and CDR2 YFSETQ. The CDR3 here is CASSFREDRAGNSPLHF. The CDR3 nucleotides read TGCGCCAGCAGCTTTCGGGAAGACAGGGCGGGAAATTCACCCCTCCACTTT.

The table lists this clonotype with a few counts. The CDR3 protein is CASSLGGQGAYGYTF. The CDR3 DNA is TGTGCCAGCAGCTTAGGAGGACAGGGGGCTTATGGCTACACCTTC. V and J are TRBV7-9 and TRBJ1-2; 11 bases match TRBD1. J gave up 5 bases and V 1 base, and 3 bases lay outside the gene matches. The length of the CDR3 is 15 residues. Germline V lookup: CDR1 SEHNR, CDR2 FQNEAQ (reference sequence).

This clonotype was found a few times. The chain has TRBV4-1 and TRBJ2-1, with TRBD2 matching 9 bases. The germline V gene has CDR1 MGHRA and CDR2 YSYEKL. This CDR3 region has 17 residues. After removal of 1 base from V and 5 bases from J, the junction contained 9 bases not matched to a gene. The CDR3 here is CASSQGIGPSGDNEQFF. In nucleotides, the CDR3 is TGCGCCAGCAGCCAAGGAATTGGGCCTAGCGGGGACAATGAGCAGTTCTTC.

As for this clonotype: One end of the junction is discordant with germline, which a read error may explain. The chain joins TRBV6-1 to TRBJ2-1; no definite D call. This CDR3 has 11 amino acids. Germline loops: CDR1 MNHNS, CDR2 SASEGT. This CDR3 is CVSLGDNEQFF. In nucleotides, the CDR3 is TGCGTCTCACTGGGCGACAATGAGCAGTTCTTC.

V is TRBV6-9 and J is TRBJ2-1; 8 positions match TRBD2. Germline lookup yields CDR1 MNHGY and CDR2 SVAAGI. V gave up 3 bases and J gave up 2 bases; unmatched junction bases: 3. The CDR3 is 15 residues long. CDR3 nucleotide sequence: TGTGCCAGCAGTTACGGAGCGGGAGCCTACAATGAGCAGTTCTTC. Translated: CASSYGAGAYNEQFF.

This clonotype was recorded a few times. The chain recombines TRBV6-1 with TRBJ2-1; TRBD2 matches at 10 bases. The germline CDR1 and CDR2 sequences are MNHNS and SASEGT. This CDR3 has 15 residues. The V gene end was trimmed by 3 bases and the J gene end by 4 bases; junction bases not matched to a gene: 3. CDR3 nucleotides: TGTGCCAGCAGTGATGGACTAGCGGTATACAATGAGCAGTTCTTC. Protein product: CASSDGLAVYNEQFF.

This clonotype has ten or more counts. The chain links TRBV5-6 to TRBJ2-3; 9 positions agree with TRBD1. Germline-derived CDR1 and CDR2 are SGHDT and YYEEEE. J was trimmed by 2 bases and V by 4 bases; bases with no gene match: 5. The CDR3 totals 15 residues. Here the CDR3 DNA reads TGTGCCAGCAGCCCGACAGGGGGAGACACAGATACGCAGTATTTT. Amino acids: CASSPTGGDTDTQYF.

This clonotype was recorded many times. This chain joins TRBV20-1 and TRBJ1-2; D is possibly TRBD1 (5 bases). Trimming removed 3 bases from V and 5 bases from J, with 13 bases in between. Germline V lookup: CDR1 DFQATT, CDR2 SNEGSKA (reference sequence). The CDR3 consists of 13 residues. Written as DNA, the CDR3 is TGCAGTGCTAGCCACGGGGGGGGGTATGGCTACACCTTC. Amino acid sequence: CSASHGGGYGYTF.

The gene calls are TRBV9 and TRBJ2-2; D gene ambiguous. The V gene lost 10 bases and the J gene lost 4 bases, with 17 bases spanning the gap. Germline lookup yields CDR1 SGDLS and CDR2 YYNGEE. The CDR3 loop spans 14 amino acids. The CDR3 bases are TGTGCCGGATCCGACTCCGCCGCCACCGGGGAGCTGTTTTTT. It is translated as CAGSDSAATGELFF.

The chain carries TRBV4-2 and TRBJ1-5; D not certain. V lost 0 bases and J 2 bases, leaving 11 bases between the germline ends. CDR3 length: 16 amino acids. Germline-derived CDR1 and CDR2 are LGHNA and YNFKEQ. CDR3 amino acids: CASSQDLGIRNQPQHF. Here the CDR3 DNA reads TGTGCCAGCAGCCAAGATCTAGGGATCCGCAATCAGCCCCAGCATTTT.

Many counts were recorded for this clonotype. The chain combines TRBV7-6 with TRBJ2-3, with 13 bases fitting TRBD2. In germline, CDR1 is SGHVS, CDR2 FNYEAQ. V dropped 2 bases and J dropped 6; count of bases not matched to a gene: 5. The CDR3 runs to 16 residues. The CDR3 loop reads CASSLSGTSGVDTQYF. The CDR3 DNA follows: TGTGCCAGCAGCTTATCCGGGACTAGCGGGGTGGATACGCAGTATTTT.

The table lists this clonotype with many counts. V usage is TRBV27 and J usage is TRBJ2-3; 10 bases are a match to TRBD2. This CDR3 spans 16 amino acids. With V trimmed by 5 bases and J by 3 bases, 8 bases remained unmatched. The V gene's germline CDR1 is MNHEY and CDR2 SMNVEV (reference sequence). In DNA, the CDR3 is TGTGCCAGCAGTCAAACCCCGGGACTAGCGACAGATACGCAGTATTTT. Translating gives CASSQTPGLATDTQYF.

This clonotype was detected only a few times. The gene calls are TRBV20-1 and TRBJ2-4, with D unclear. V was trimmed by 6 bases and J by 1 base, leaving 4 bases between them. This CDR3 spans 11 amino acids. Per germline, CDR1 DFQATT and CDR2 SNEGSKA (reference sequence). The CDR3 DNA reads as TGCAGTGCCCCGGCCAAAAACATTCAGTACTTC. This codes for CSAPAKNIQYF.

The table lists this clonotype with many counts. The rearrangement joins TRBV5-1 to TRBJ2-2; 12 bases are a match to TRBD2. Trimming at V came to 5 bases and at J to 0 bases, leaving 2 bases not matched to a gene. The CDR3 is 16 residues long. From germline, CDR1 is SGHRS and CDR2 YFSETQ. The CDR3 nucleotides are TGCGCCAGCAGACTAGCGGGAGGACCGAACACCGGGGAGCTGTTTTTT. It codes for CASRLAGGPNTGELFF.

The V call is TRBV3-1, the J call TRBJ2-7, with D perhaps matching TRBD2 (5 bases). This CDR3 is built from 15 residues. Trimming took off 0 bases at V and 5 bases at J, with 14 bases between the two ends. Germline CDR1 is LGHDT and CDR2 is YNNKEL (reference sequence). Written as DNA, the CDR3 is TGTGCCAGCAGCCAAGAACATGGTAGCGTGGACGAGCAGTACTTC. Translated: CASSQEHGSVDEQYF.

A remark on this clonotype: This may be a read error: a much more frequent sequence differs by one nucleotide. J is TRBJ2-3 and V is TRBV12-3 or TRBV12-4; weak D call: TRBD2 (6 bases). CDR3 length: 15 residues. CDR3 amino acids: CASSLRRRATDMQYF. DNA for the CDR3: TGTGCCAGCAGCCTGAGGCGGAGGGCCACAGATATGCAGTATTTT.

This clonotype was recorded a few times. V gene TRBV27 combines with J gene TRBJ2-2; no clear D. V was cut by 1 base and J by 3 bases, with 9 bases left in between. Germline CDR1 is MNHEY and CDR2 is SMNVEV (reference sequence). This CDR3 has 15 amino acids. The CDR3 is CASSLFPGYTGELFF. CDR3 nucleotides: TGTGCCAGCAGTTTATTTCCTGGCTACACCGGGGAGCTGTTTTTT.